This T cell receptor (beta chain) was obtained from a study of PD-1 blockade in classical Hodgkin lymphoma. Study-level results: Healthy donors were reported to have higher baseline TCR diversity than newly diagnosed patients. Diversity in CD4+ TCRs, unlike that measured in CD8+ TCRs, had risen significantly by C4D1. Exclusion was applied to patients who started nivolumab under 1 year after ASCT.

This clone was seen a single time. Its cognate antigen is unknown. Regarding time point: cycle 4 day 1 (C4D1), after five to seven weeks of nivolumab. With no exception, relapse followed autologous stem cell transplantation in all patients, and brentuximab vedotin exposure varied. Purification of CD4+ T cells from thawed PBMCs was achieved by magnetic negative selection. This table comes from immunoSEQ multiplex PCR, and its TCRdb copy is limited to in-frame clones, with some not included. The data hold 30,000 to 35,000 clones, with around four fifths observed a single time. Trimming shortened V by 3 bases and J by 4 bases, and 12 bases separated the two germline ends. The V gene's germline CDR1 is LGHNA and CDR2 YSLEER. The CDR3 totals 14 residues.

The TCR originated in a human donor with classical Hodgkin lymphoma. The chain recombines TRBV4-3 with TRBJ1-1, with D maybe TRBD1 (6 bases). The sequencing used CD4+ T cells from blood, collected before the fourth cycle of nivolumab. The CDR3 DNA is TGCGCCAGCAGCCACACAGGGTTTAGCACTGAAGCTTTCTTT. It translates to CASSHTGFSTEAFF.